The 32 T cell receptor beta chains listed next were all sequenced from one sample in a study of beta chain features in type 1 diabetes. The whole isolated RNA underwent reverse transcription, so sequencing captured expressed TCRB transcripts. Repertoires were generated with immunoSEQ multiplex PCR, while TCRdb's copy carries only in-frame clones and drops some. The sample gives roughly 500,000 clones, about an eighth of which show up once; approximately 0.05% is in the top ten. Input material: naive CD4+ T cells from blood. These receptors were taken from a woman younger than 30 in good health.

J is TRBJ2-7 and V is TRBV5-6; 7 bases align to TRBD1. CDR3 length equals 13 residues. V lost 2 bases, J lost 2 bases, and 1 base stayed unmatched. Per germline, CDR1 SGHDT and CDR2 YYEEEE. The CDR3 DNA reads as TGTGCCAGCAGCTTTACAGGGGCCTACGAGCAGTACGTC. Amino acid sequence: CASSFTGAYEQYV.

This clone was recorded a few times. The genes are TRBV4-2 and TRBJ2-1; TRBD2 matches at 7 bases. Germline V gene lookup returns CDR1 LGHNA and CDR2 YNFKEQ. V gave up 3 bases and J gave up 10 bases; unmatched junction bases: 12. The CDR3 totals 15 residues. The CDR3 coding sequence is TGTGCCAGCAGCCATGCCGGGACTACCGTTGGAGAGCAGTTCTTC. It codes for CASSHAGTTVGEQFF.

In its sample, this clone was seen once. The chain's CDR3 is CASGSTGAETQYF. The DNA of the CDR3 is TGTGCTAGTGGTTCGACAGGGGCAGAGACCCAGTACTTC. The chain is built from TRBV12-5 and TRBJ2-5; 8 bases match TRBD1. CDR1 and CDR2 (germline): LGHNT, FRNRAP. The CDR3 consists of 13 residues. Germline trimming cut 4 bases from V and 4 bases from J; bases unmatched to any gene: 2.

As to this clone: One base away lies a much larger clone, so this may be a sequencing read error. The sample contains more than one DNA sequence encoding this CDR3. The chain has TRBV6-5 and TRBJ2-1; the D is unclear. The CDR3 contains 11 residues. Germline V gene lookup returns CDR1 MNHEY and CDR2 SVGAGI. V was cut by 6 bases and J by 3 bases, with 3 bases left in between. The DNA for the CDR3 is TGTGCCAGCAGCCTCTACAATGAGCAGTTCTTC. It translates to CASSLYNEQFF.

This clone was counted between two and nine times. The chain recombines TRBV9 with TRBJ2-5; possibly TRBD2 for D (7 bases). This CDR3 is 15 amino acids long. Between the trimmed V and J ends, which lost 0 bases and 5 bases, there was a span of 14 bases. Germline-derived CDR1 and CDR2 are SGDLS and YYNGEE. The CDR3: CASSVEAGAVETQYF. Here the CDR3 DNA reads TGTGCCAGCAGCGTAGAGGCGGGGGCGGTGGAGACCCAGTACTTC.

This clone came up a few times. The chain employs TRBV19 and TRBJ2-2; perhaps TRBD1 as D (5 bases). This CDR3 region has 12 residues. V lost 10 bases, J lost 7 bases, and 13 bases lay in between. The germline CDR1 and CDR2 sequences are LNHDA and SQIVND (reference sequence). CDR3 coding DNA: TGTGCCATGGGGCGTACGAACGGGGAGCTGTTTTTT. Its translation is CAMGRTNGELFF.

CDR3 DNA sequence: TGCAGCGTTGAGAACAGTGTTCGATGGAACACTGAAGCTTTCTTT. Translated: CSVENSVRWNTEAFF. The chain joins TRBV29-1 to TRBJ1-1, with D unclear. Trimming removed 3 bases from V and 1 base from J, with 15 bases in between. CDR1 is SQVTM and CDR2 is ANQGSEA in the germline V gene. The CDR3 loop spans 15 amino acids.

The table lists this clone with a few counts. V usage is TRBV19 and J usage is TRBJ1-2; D remains ambiguous. The V end lost 5 bases, the J end lost 6 bases, and 10 bases lay between the germline ends. The CDR3 length is 12 residues. Germline lookup yields CDR1 LNHDA and CDR2 SQIVND (reference sequence). Here the CDR3 reads CASSRLRDGYTF. CDR3 coding DNA: TGTGCCAGTAGTCGCCTGCGGGATGGCTACACCTTC. Drawing the rest from reference TRBV19 and TRBJ1-2, the complete variable domain is DGGITQSPKYLFRKEGQNVTLSCEQNLNHDAMYWYRQDPGQGLRLIYYSQIVNDFQKGDIAEGYSVSREKKESFPLTVTSAQKNPTAFYLCASSRLRDGYTFGSGTRLTVV.

V usage is TRBV9 and J usage is TRBJ1-6; D gene ambiguous. Trimming removed 4 bases from V and 6 bases from J, with 8 bases in between. From germline, CDR1 is SGDLS and CDR2 YYNGEE. The CDR3 is 13 amino acids. In DNA, the CDR3 is TGTGCCAGCAGCCCATATTCTAATTCACCCCTCCACTTT. It encodes CASSPYSNSPLHF.

The rearrangement uses TRBV9 and TRBJ2-7; D gene unclear. The V gene's germline CDR1 is SGDLS and CDR2 YYNGEE. Between the trimmed V and J ends, which lost 0 bases and 5 bases, there was a span of 12 bases. CDR3 length: 14 amino acids. CDR3: CASSVAVNGDEQYF. The CDR3 DNA follows: TGTGCCAGCAGCGTAGCGGTAAATGGGGACGAGCAGTACTTC.

Only a few counts were recorded for this clone. The rearrangement uses TRBV5-1 and TRBJ2-7; no firm D call. The CDR3 extends over 15 amino acids. Trimming took off 5 bases at V and 3 bases at J, with 18 bases between the two ends. The germline V gene encodes CDR1 SGHRS and CDR2 YFSETQ. The CDR3 protein is CASRRAYGQNYEQYV. The CDR3 DNA reads TGCGCCAGCAGAAGGGCATACGGTCAGAACTACGAGCAGTACGTC.

This clone showed up just a few times. The V gene is TRBV10-3, the J gene TRBJ2-5; perhaps TRBD1 as D (6 bases). Germline assignment: CDR1 ENHRY and CDR2 SYGVKD. The CDR3 has 18 residues. Deletions cut 2 bases from V and 5 bases from J, with 24 bases between. This chain's CDR3 is CAISEPKVRTAGRETQYF. The CDR3 DNA is TGTGCCATCAGTGAGCCCAAAGTACGGACAGCCGGTCGGGAGACCCAGTACTTC.

This clone has a handful of counts. This sample includes further DNA sequences coding for the same CDR3. V is TRBV7-2 and J is TRBJ2-1; the D is unclear. Germline values: CDR1 SGHTA, CDR2 FQGNSA. V lost 1 base, J lost 4 bases, and 5 bases lay in between. The CDR3 totals 13 residues. CDR3 DNA sequence: TGTGCCAGCAGCTTAGTACGATACAATGAGCAGTTCTTC. This codes for CASSLVRYNEQFF.

This clone was recorded a few times. The CDR3 here is CASSSVGQETQYF. CDR3 in DNA: TGTGCCAGCAGCTCGGTGGGTCAAGAGACCCAGTACTTC. This chain connects TRBV9 to TRBJ2-5, with D uncertain. The CDR3 has 13 residues. Trimming removed 4 bases at V and 2 bases at J, with 9 bases between. In germline, CDR1 is SGDLS, CDR2 YYNGEE.

The chain uses TRBV29-1 and TRBJ1-2; 9 nucleotides agree with TRBD1. This CDR3 contains 16 residues. V gave up 0 bases and J gave up 7 bases; unmatched junction bases: 12. The germline CDR1 and CDR2 sequences are SQVTM and ANQGSEA. The CDR3 protein is CSVEDRWTGAEGGYTF. The CDR3 nucleotides are TGCAGCGTTGAAGACCGCTGGACAGGGGCGGAGGGTGGCTACACCTTC.

In its sample, this clone was seen a few times. The chain is built from TRBV20-1 and TRBJ2-7, with TRBD1 as a possible D gene (5 bases). CDR1 and CDR2 (germline): DFQATT, SNEGSKA (reference sequence). The V gene lost 2 bases and the J gene lost 5 bases, with 7 bases spanning the gap. The CDR3 loop spans 11 amino acids. The CDR3 reads CSARHRNEQYF. Written as DNA, the CDR3 is TGCAGTGCTAGACACAGGAACGAGCAGTACTTC.

This chain links TRBV12-5 with TRBJ1-1; D unresolved. CDR3 length: 11 residues. V was shortened by 7 bases and J by 6 bases, with 9 bases between the two germline ends. Per the germline V gene, CDR1 is LGHNT and CDR2 is FRNRAP. The CDR3 DNA reads as TGTGCTAGTGTTCTTAGGGCTGAAGCTTTCTTT. It encodes CASVLRAEAFF.

This sequence joins TRBV30 and TRBJ1-2, with D possibly TRBD1 on 5 matching bases. The ends were cut back, 0 bases at V and 4 bases at J, with 12 bases in the middle. The germline V gene has CDR1 GTSNPN and CDR2 SVGIG (reference sequence). The CDR3 is 14 residues long. CDR3 coding DNA: TGTGCCTGGAGTGTTCCGGGACGGAGCTATGGCTACACCTTC. Translated: CAWSVPGRSYGYTF.

This rearrangement joins TRBV7-9 to TRBJ1-2; D gene unclear. The germline V and J ends were trimmed by 5 bases and 7 bases, with 20 bases remaining between them. Germline lookup yields CDR1 SEHNR and CDR2 FQNEAQ (reference sequence). The CDR3 extends over 15 amino acids. Here the CDR3 reads CASSLGGFSWSGYTF. The CDR3 DNA follows: TGTGCCAGCAGCCTTGGCGGCTTTTCTTGGTCTGGCTACACCTTC.

This clone was detected a few times. The rearrangement uses TRBV27 and TRBJ1-1; D gene unclear. V gave up 3 bases and J gave up 1 base, with 9 bases separating them. Germline CDR1 MNHEY, CDR2 SMNVEV (reference sequence). The CDR3 loop spans 14 amino acids. The CDR3 nucleotides are TGTGCCAGCAGTTTGACGTGGGGGAACACTGAAGCTTTCTTT. Translation gives CASSLTWGNTEAFF.

A remark on this clone: One end of the junction does not line up with germline, which may come from a read error. In DNA form, the CDR3 reads TGTGCCAGCAGATTAGGCGGGGATGGCTACACCTTC. It encodes CASRLGGDGYTF. This rearrangement joins TRBV7-9 to TRBJ1-2; no clear D gene. The CDR3 runs 12 residues. Germline V gives CDR1 SEHNR, CDR2 FQNEAQ (reference sequence).

The rearrangement uses TRBV7-9 and TRBJ2-3; 10 positions match TRBD2. CDR3 size: 16 residues. Germline V gene sequence: CDR1 SEHNR, CDR2 FQNEAQ (reference sequence). V gave up 1 base and J gave up 1 base; unmatched junction bases: 2. The CDR3 DNA reads as TGTGCCAGCAGCTTAGGGACTAGCGGCCGCACAGATACGCAGTATTTT. Amino acids: CASSLGTSGRTDTQYF.

The chain combines TRBV5-4 with TRBJ2-2; 9 bases align to TRBD1. Germline V gene lookup returns CDR1 SGHNT and CDR2 YYREEE (reference sequence). V was clipped by 5 bases and J by 3 bases; unmatched bases: 2. CDR3 length equals 14 residues. The CDR3 DNA reads as TGTGCCAGCAGGACAGGGGGGTACACCGGGGAGCTGTTTTTT. Translation gives CASRTGGYTGELFF.

This clone turned up a few times. This chain connects TRBV12-5 to TRBJ2-5, with TRBD1 matching over 7 bases. The V gene's germline CDR1 is LGHNT and CDR2 FRNRAP. The V segment lost 5 bases and the J segment 8 bases; nucleotides outside the gene matches: 5. CDR3 size: 12 residues. The CDR3 spells CASGPGTVTQYF. For the CDR3, the DNA is TGTGCTAGTGGTCCGGGGACAGTAACCCAGTACTTC.

This clone was observed a few times. The chain uses TRBV7-2 and TRBJ2-7, with TRBD2 as a possible D gene (5 bases). V lost 2 bases, J lost 2 bases, and 10 bases lay in between. This CDR3 is built from 14 residues. CDR1 is SGHTA, CDR2 FQGNSA, per germline. DNA for the CDR3: TGTGCCAGCAGCTTAAGAGGGCTACCCTACGAGCAGTACTTC. This gives the protein CASSLRGLPYEQYF. The variable domain in full, completed from reference TRBV7-2 and TRBJ2-7, reads GAGVSQSPSNKVTEKGKDVELRCDPISGHTALYWYRQSLGQGLEFLIYFQGNSAPDKSGLPSDRFSAERTGGSVSTLTIQRTQQEDSAVYLCASSLRGLPYEQYFGPGTRLTVT.

J is TRBJ1-1 and V is TRBV5-6; D is unclear. Germline assignment: CDR1 SGHDT and CDR2 YYEEEE. The length of the CDR3 is 9 residues. The V gene lost 6 bases and the J gene lost 11 bases, with 8 bases spanning the gap. The chain's CDR3 is CASIHLAFF. DNA for the CDR3: TGTGCCAGCATCCACCTGGCTTTCTTT.

This clone turned up a few times. Other DNA sequences from this sample encode an identical CDR3 as well. The chain links TRBV29-1 to TRBJ2-6; D call uncertain. CDR3 length: 15 amino acids. The V gene lost 5 bases and the J gene lost 4 bases, with 15 bases spanning the gap. CDR1 and CDR2 (germline): SQVTM, ANQGSEA. CDR3 sequence: CSVLPGGVGANVLTF. Here the CDR3 DNA reads TGCAGCGTTCTACCGGGTGGGGTAGGGGCCAACGTCCTGACTTTC.

Only a few counts were recorded for this clone. V and J are TRBV14 and TRBJ2-5; no firm D call. This CDR3 comprises 15 residues. Trimming took off 1 base at V and 5 bases at J, with 14 bases between the two ends. Per germline, CDR1 SGHDN and CDR2 FVKESK. The CDR3 region is CASSQVLGRWETQYF. In nucleotides, the CDR3 is TGTGCCAGCAGCCAAGTTCTTGGAAGGTGGGAGACCCAGTACTTC.

This clone showed up just a few times. The chain uses TRBV7-2 and TRBJ2-7; 9 bases agree with TRBD1. The CDR3 covers 14 residues. V shed 5 bases and J 3 bases; nucleotides not matched to a gene: 5. Germline V gene sequence: CDR1 SGHTA, CDR2 FQGNSA. The CDR3 spells CASSIGQGIYEQYF. The DNA for the CDR3 is TGTGCCAGCAGCATAGGACAGGGGATCTACGAGCAGTACTTC.

The chain recombines TRBV28 with TRBJ2-1; 7 bases map to TRBD1. The J segment lost 0 bases and the V segment lost 4 bases, leaving 9 bases of the junction unmatched. Germline lookup yields CDR1 MDHEN and CDR2 SYDVKM. CDR3 length: 17 amino acids. In DNA, the CDR3 is TGTGCCAGCAGTTCTACACAGGGGTTGGCCTCCTACAATGAGCAGTTCTTC. Translating gives CASSSTQGLASYNEQFF. The full variable domain, with the rest looked up from reference TRBV28 and TRBJ2-1, is DVKVTQSSRYLVKRTGEKVFLECVQDMDHENMFWYRQDPGLGLRLIYFSYDVKMKEKGDIPEGYSVSREKKERFSLILESASTNQTSMYLCASSSTQGLASYNEQFFGPGTRLTVL.

V usage is TRBV29-1 and J usage is TRBJ1-1, with a tentative D call TRBD1 (5 bases). The CDR3 extends over 14 amino acids. Per the germline V gene, CDR1 is SQVTM and CDR2 is ANQGSEA. With 1 base removed from V and 3 bases from J, the gap between germline ends came to 12 bases. CDR3 nucleotide sequence: TGCAGCGTTGAAGGGAAGGGAGGGGACACTGAAGCTTTCTTT. This gives the protein CSVEGKGGDTEAFF.

This chain links TRBV4-3 with TRBJ2-3; the D gene is possibly TRBD2 (6 bases). Trimming cost V 4 bases and J 1 base, with 9 bases left between them. CDR1 LGHNA and CDR2 YSLEER come from the germline V gene. This CDR3 has 14 residues. CDR3 residues: CASSRASGTDTQYF. The CDR3 region has the DNA TGCGCCAGCAGCCGGGCTAGCGGCACAGATACGCAGTATTTT.